This TCR beta chain comes out of a study of cytomegalovirus exposure and HLA in healthy donors. Study-wide context: A previous analysis identified more than 100 million unique TCR beta sequences derived from roughly 190 million T cells.

J gave up 10 bases and V 5 bases, and 18 bases lay outside the gene matches. This CDR3 is 18 amino acids long. The germline gives CDR1 SGHAT, CDR2 FQNNGV. Study-wide results and caveats: Segments of the TCR beta V type were, in most cases, productive about 90% or about 30% of the time in an earlier analysis.

Comments on this clone: Antigen specificity is unknown.

The PCR made use of 60 Vbeta and 13 Jbeta primers. Per the study methods: Among the unique TCR beta chains that a later analysis counted, 80 million to 100 million in all, 9.5 million to 11 million were shared. Assay used: immunoSEQ multiplex PCR; TCRdb lists only in-frame clones, some missing. V and J calls and clone size come straight from that table; D and trimming were deduced from the DNA. The data show over 60,000 clones, with approximately 70% seen just once and 12% to 15% held by the top ten. The sequenced material came from PBMCs. This sequence originates from a male donor in good health and CMV-seropositive. The rearrangement uses TRBV11-2 and TRBJ2-1; 12 nucleotides align to TRBD2. The CDR3 loop is CASSDNPSSGGGPGEQFF. As DNA, the CDR3 is TGTGCCAGCAGCGATAACCCCTCTAGCGGGGGGGGCCCCGGCGAGCAGTTCTTC.